The 23 T cell receptor beta chains below were found in one sample sequenced in a study of cytomegalovirus exposure and HLA in healthy donors. The data were produced by immunoSEQ multiplex PCR, yet TCRdb's version contains in-frame clones alone and is incomplete. The sample lists around 190,000 clones, around 86% seen once, with about 7.2% in the top ten. The sequencing sample was made of PBMCs. The receptors here all came from a man aged 25 to 45 in good health and CMV-seropositive.

There are a few counts of this clone. For the CDR3, the DNA is TGTGCCAGCACTCAGGGACTAGCGTACTACGAGCAGTACTTC. Translated: CASTQGLAYYEQYF. The J gene is TRBJ2-7, the V gene TRBV28, with 10 bases identical to TRBD2. From germline, CDR1 is MDHEN and CDR2 SYDVKM. The CDR3 sequence is 14 residues long. Unmatched junction bases numbered 6, after V lost 7 bases and J lost 3 bases.

This chain joins TRBV2 and TRBJ2-1, with unresolved D. Germline CDR1 and CDR2: SNHLY and FYNNEI. V shed 7 bases and J shed 10 bases, with 23 bases lying between them. This CDR3 has 15 amino acids. CDR3 in DNA: TGTGCCAGCACTCTAAGTCCGGGCCTCGGGCGGGAGCAGTTCTTC. As protein: CASTLSPGLGREQFF. Combining the CDR3 with reference TRBV2 and TRBJ2-1 gives the whole variable domain EPEVTQTPSHQVTQMGQEVILRCVPISNHLYFYWYRQILGQKVEFLVSFYNNEISEKSEIFDDQFSVERPDGSNFTLKIRSTKLEDSAMYFCASTLSPGLGREQFFGPGTRLTVL.

The J gene is TRBJ1-4, the V gene TRBV5-4; TRBD1 matches at 7 bases. The CDR3 has 14 amino acids. Per germline, CDR1 SGHNT and CDR2 YYREEE (reference sequence). V lost 4 bases to trimming and J lost 4 bases; unmatched junction nucleotides: 4. The CDR3 spells CASSRDSYNEKLFF. In DNA, the CDR3 is TGTGCCAGCAGCCGGGACAGTTATAATGAAAAACTGTTTTTT.

This chain joins TRBV6-5 and TRBJ2-1; D gene uncertain. The CDR3 covers 14 residues. CDR1 and CDR2 (germline): MNHEY, SVGAGI. Trimming left V 2 bases short and J 6 bases short, with 11 bases between. CDR3 residues: CASSYRQGLNEQFF. The CDR3, as DNA: TGTGCCAGCAGTTACCGACAAGGGCTCAATGAGCAGTTCTTC.

This chain joins TRBV7-2 and TRBJ1-2; D is uncertain. Trimming removed 5 bases from V and 8 bases from J, with 12 bases in between. The V gene's germline CDR1 is SGHTA and CDR2 FQGNSA. CDR3 size: 12 residues. CDR3 in DNA: TGTGCCAGCAGCCCGACACAACAGGGCTACACCTTC. This translates into CASSPTQQGYTF.

The rearrangement joins TRBV7-8 to TRBJ2-5, with 12 positions matching TRBD2. The germline CDR1 and CDR2 sequences are SGHVS and FQNEAQ. Trimming took 8 bases from V and 5 from J; bases not matched to a gene: 15. CDR3 length equals 17 residues. CDR3 in amino acids: CASGGGLAGGAAETQYF. The CDR3 DNA follows: TGTGCCAGCGGAGGGGGGCTAGCGGGAGGGGCGGCGGAGACCCAGTACTTC.

Notes on this clone: The junction departs from germline at one end; a sequencing error may be responsible. This chain uses TRBV6-1 with TRBJ2-1, with D unresolved. The CDR3 contains 13 residues. The germline V gene encodes CDR1 MNHNS and CDR2 SASEGT. CDR3 amino acids: CTSKVVAEDEQFF. CDR3 coding DNA: TGTACCAGCAAGGTGGTAGCTGAGGATGAGCAGTTCTTC.

The rearrangement joins TRBV9 to TRBJ2-7, with D possibly being TRBD1 (5 bases). Germline V lookup: CDR1 SGDLS, CDR2 YYNGEE. V was shortened by 0 bases and J by 3 bases, with 13 bases between the two germline ends. This CDR3 is 15 amino acids long. This CDR3 reads CASSVDQGPFYEQYF. The CDR3 coding sequence is TGTGCCAGCAGCGTAGACCAGGGCCCCTTCTACGAGCAGTACTTC.

The chain uses TRBV11-2 and TRBJ2-3, with TRBD2 identical over 8 bases. V gave up 5 bases and J gave up 6 bases; unmatched junction bases: 16. This CDR3 has 17 amino acids. The germline V gene encodes CDR1 SGHAT and CDR2 FQNNGV. The CDR3 DNA follows: TGTGCCAGCAGCCTCCACTCGGGGGGGGCGGGGGTCGATACGCAGTATTTT. This translates into CASSLHSGGAGVDTQYF. Together with reference TRBV11-2 and TRBJ2-3, the CDR3 gives the full variable domain: EAGVAQSPRYKIIEKRQSVAFWCNPISGHATLYWYQQILGQGPKLLIQFQNNGVVDDSQLPKDRFSAERLKGVDSTLKIQPAKLEDSAVYLCASSLHSGGAGVDTQYFGPGTRLTVL.

V and J are TRBV4-1 and TRBJ2-1, with 7 bases aligning to TRBD1. Germline V gives CDR1 MGHRA, CDR2 YSYEKL. Trimming removed 0 bases from V and 7 bases from J; junction bases left unmatched: 18. The CDR3 totals 19 residues. The chain's CDR3 is CASSQEGGRATDFRNEQFF. CDR3 bases: TGCGCCAGCAGCCAAGAAGGGGGCAGGGCGACGGACTTCAGGAATGAGCAGTTCTTC.

This sequence joins TRBV27 and TRBJ1-1, with D uncertain. Germline values: CDR1 MNHEY, CDR2 SMNVEV (reference sequence). The ends were cut back, 6 bases at V and 4 bases at J, with 12 bases in the middle. This CDR3 has 13 amino acids. CDR3 in DNA: TGTGCCAGCAGCTTAGACTCTAGCACTGAAGCTTTCTTT. Translation gives CASSLDSSTEAFF.

This rearrangement joins TRBV25-1 to TRBJ2-1; perhaps D is TRBD1 or TRBD2 (5 bases each). The CDR3 consists of 13 residues. CDR1 MGHDK and CDR2 SYGVNS come from the germline V gene. The V gene lost 7 bases and the J gene lost 5 bases, with 12 bases spanning the gap. CDR3 DNA: TGTGCCAGCAACCCGGGACCGAACAATGAGCAGTTCTTC. Protein product: CASNPGPNNEQFF.

The CDR3 loop reads CASSGRGSVSSGANVLTF. The CDR3, as DNA: TGTGCCAGCAGTGGAAGGGGGAGTGTCAGCTCTGGGGCCAACGTCCTGACTTTC. The chain employs TRBV2 and TRBJ2-6; tentative D call: TRBD1 (6 bases). V was cut by 4 bases and J by 0 bases, with 16 bases left in between. This CDR3 has 18 amino acids. The germline gives CDR1 SNHLY, CDR2 FYNNEI.

The chain is built from TRBV10-3 and TRBJ1-5; 8 bases map to TRBD1. The CDR3 is made up of 15 amino acids. CDR1 is ENHRY and CDR2 is SYGVKD in the germline V gene. V lost 3 bases and J lost 3; bases outside the gene matches: 4. The CDR3 here is CAISDGTGSNQPQHF. CDR3 DNA: TGTGCCATCAGTGACGGGACAGGTTCCAATCAGCCCCAGCATTTT.

The chain recombines TRBV7-2 with TRBJ1-2; tentatively, D is TRBD1 (5 bases). This CDR3 contains 13 residues. Deletions cut 5 bases from V and 4 bases from J, with 11 bases between. Germline-derived CDR1 and CDR2 are SGHTA and FQGNSA. The CDR3: CASSLGLLYGYTF. As DNA, the CDR3 is TGTGCCAGCAGCCTGGGACTGCTCTATGGCTACACCTTC.

This clone showed up just once. Other DNA sequences in the same sample also yield this CDR3. The V call is TRBV18, the J call TRBJ2-5, with a tentative D call TRBD2 (6 bases). Germline values: CDR1 KGHSH, CDR2 LQKENI. Trimming took 2 bases from V and 2 from J, leaving 6 bases between them. The CDR3 is 13 amino acids. The CDR3 coding sequence is TGTGCCAGCTCACCAGGACTACAAGAGACCCAGTACTTC. Translating gives CASSPGLQETQYF. The entire variable domain, with the rest obtained from reference TRBV18 and TRBJ2-5, is as follows: NAGVMQNPRHLVRRRGQEARLRCSPMKGHSHVYWYRQLPEEGLKFMVYLQKENIIDESGMPKERFSAEFPKEGPSILRIQQVVRGDSAAYFCASSPGLQETQYFGPGTRLLVL.

This CDR3 is CASSDGTGAYNEQFF. CDR3 in DNA: TGTGCCAGCAGCGATGGGACAGGGGCCTACAATGAGCAGTTCTTC. The chain links TRBV9 to TRBJ2-1; TRBD1 agrees at 10 bases. The CDR3 extends over 15 amino acids. Trimming cost V 3 bases and J 2 bases; bases outside gene matches: 2. The germline V gene has CDR1 SGDLS and CDR2 YYNGEE.

J is TRBJ2-3 and V is TRBV1; TRBD2 is taken as the D call from the table, unchecked against the DNA. TRBV1 is a documented pseudogene. CDR3 length equals 17 residues. The CDR3 here is CTSSQDLMGEGTDTQYF. The CDR3 DNA follows: TGCACCAGCAGCCAAGATTTAATGGGGGAGGGCACAGATACGCAGTATTTT.

The rearrangement uses TRBV6-5 and TRBJ2-7; 8 positions match TRBD1. CDR1 MNHEY and CDR2 SVGAGI come from the germline V gene. This CDR3 has 14 amino acids. Trimming cost V 5 bases and J 5 bases; bases outside gene matches: 8. The CDR3 region is CASSRGDRWNEQYF. In DNA form, the CDR3 reads TGTGCCAGCAGTAGGGGGGACAGGTGGAACGAGCAGTACTTC.

This clone appeared a single time. The chain uses TRBV7-8 and TRBJ1-5; TRBD1 agrees at 7 bases. V dropped 6 bases and J dropped 2; count of bases not matched to a gene: 4. Germline V gene lookup returns CDR1 SGHVS and CDR2 FQNEAQ. The CDR3 is made up of 14 amino acids. CDR3 protein: CASRPDRGNQPQHF. The CDR3 DNA follows: TGTGCCAGCAGGCCAGACAGGGGCAATCAGCCCCAGCATTTT.

The chain employs TRBV30 and TRBJ1-6, with D uncertain. The CDR3 spans 14 residues. Germline CDR1 reads GTSNPN; CDR2 reads SVGIG (reference sequence). V lost 5 bases and J 7 bases, leaving 15 bases between the germline ends. CDR3 amino acids: CAWDTSAGNSPLHF. The DNA of the CDR3 is TGTGCCTGGGATACGTCGGCGGGGAATTCACCCCTCCACTTT.

The rearrangement links TRBV25-1 to TRBJ2-1; D is uncertain. V gave up 3 bases and J gave up 0 bases, with 12 bases separating them. CDR3 length: 16 residues. Germline-derived CDR1 and CDR2 are MGHDK and SYGVNS. The CDR3 loop is CASSERGLYSYNEQFF. The CDR3 DNA follows: TGTGCCAGCAGTGAGAGAGGCTTATACTCCTACAATGAGCAGTTCTTC.

The V gene is TRBV2, the J gene TRBJ1-2; possible D gene TRBD1, 6 bases. Germline CDR1 and CDR2: SNHLY and FYNNEI. V was pared by 1 base and J by 0 bases, with 12 bases between. The CDR3 has 16 amino acids. The DNA of the CDR3 is TGTGCCAGCAGTGAAGTCGGGGGGACAACTAACTATGGCTACACCTTC. Translating gives CASSEVGGTTNYGYTF.